The 18 T cell receptor beta chains below were found in one sample sequenced in a study of PD-1 blockade in classical Hodgkin lymphoma. Produced via immunoSEQ multiplex PCR; TCRdb's table is partial and in-frame only. The sample contains more than 40,000 clones, nearly 80% of which appear only once. As for time point: cycle 4 day 1 (C4D1), after six to seven weeks of nivolumab. Each patient's relapse followed autologous stem cell transplantation, and brentuximab vedotin exposure varied. The sample in question was peripheral blood mononuclear cells (PBMCs), obtained before the fourth cycle of nivolumab. All receptors derive from a human donor with classical Hodgkin lymphoma.

V gene TRBV15 combines with J gene TRBJ2-3; TRBD2 agrees at 10 bases. The CDR3 spans 16 residues. V shed 0 bases and J 5 bases; nucleotides not matched to a gene: 5. The germline gives CDR1 LNHNV, CDR2 YYDKDF (reference sequence). DNA of the CDR3: TGTGCCACCAGCAGAGAAAGCGGGGGGGCTAAAGATACGCAGTATTTT. Encoded protein: CATSRESGGAKDTQYF.

The rearrangement joins TRBV5-6 to TRBJ1-4, with 7 bases fitting TRBD1. Per germline, CDR1 SGHDT and CDR2 YYEEEE. This CDR3 has 14 amino acids. V was pared by 3 bases and J by 6 bases, with 5 bases of the junction left unmatched. This CDR3 is CASSYSGTDEKLFF. The CDR3 DNA sequence: TGTGCCAGCAGCTACTCCGGGACAGATGAAAAACTGTTTTTT. The full variable domain, its missing parts supplied by reference TRBV5-6 and TRBJ1-4, is DAGVTQSPTHLIKTRGQQVTLRCSPKSGHDTVSWYQQALGQGPQFIFQYYEEEERQRGNFPDRFSGHQFPNYSSELNVNALLLGDSALYLCASSYSGTDEKLFFGSGTQLSVL.

V and J are TRBV21-1 and TRBJ1-4. TRBV21-1 is given as a pseudogene. The CDR3 contains 15 residues. DNA for the CDR3: TGTGCCAGCACCCCGACCGGGAAAACTAATGAAAAACTGTTTTTT. Translating it yields CASTPTGKTNEKLFF.

The rearrangement uses TRBV29-1 and TRBJ1-4; tentatively, D is TRBD1 (5 bases). CDR1 SQVTM and CDR2 ANQGSEA come from the germline V gene. Trimming stripped 0 bases from V and 7 bases from J, with 21 bases between. This CDR3 comprises 17 residues. CDR3 sequence (DNA): TGCAGCGTTGAAGATCCCCGTAACCCAAGCGGGGGTGAAAAACTGTTTTTT. It specifies CSVEDPRNPSGGEKLFF.

The sample holds a few counts of this clone. The chain has TRBV18 and TRBJ2-2; 10 bases map to TRBD2. Germline CDR1 reads KGHSH; CDR2 reads LQKENI. Losses at the gene ends were 0 bases for V and 5 bases for J; bases not matched to a gene: 3. The CDR3 is made up of 16 amino acids. CDR3 amino acids: CASSPPSSGGTGELFF. Here the CDR3 DNA reads TGTGCCAGCTCACCACCGAGTAGCGGGGGGACCGGGGAGCTGTTTTTT.

V gene TRBV29-1 combines with J gene TRBJ1-1; 9 bases fit TRBD1. CDR1 is SQVTM, CDR2 ANQGSEA, per germline. Germline trimming cut 8 bases from V and 3 bases from J; bases unmatched to any gene: 7. The CDR3 runs to 13 residues. DNA of the CDR3: TGCAGCTCTGGACAGGGGTGGGACACTGAAGCTTTCTTT. This encodes CSSGQGWDTEAFF. The variable domain in full, with the rest retrieved from reference TRBV29-1 and TRBJ1-1, is SAVISQKPSRDICQRGTSLTIQCQVDSQVTMMFWYRQQPGQSLTLIATANQGSEATYESGFVIDKFPISRPNLTFSTLTVSNMSPEDSSIYLCSSGQGWDTEAFFGQGTRLTVV.

CDR3 loop: CASSPRVNTGELFF. The CDR3 nucleotides read TGTGCCAGCAGCCCCCGTGTGAACACCGGGGAGCTGTTTTTT. The rearrangement uses TRBV9 and TRBJ2-2; D is unresolved. The V gene's germline CDR1 is SGDLS and CDR2 YYNGEE. CDR3 size: 14 residues. The V gene lost 4 bases and the J gene lost 1 base, with 8 bases spanning the gap. Full variable domain (remainder filled in from reference TRBV9 and TRBJ2-2): DSGVTQTPKHLITATGQRVTLRCSPRSGDLSVYWYQQSLDQGLQFLIQYYNGEERAKGNILERFSAQQFPDLHSELNLSSLELGDSALYFCASSPRVNTGELFFGEGSRLTVL.

V gene TRBV6-6 combines with J gene TRBJ2-3, with unresolved D. Germline loops: CDR1 MNHNY, CDR2 SVGAGI (reference sequence). Trimming left V 8 bases short and J 6 bases short, with 6 bases between. CDR3 length equals 10 residues. The CDR3 sequence is CASGQDTQYF. CDR3 DNA sequence: TGTGCCAGCGGGCAGGATACGCAGTATTTT.

The table lists this clone with a count of one. The V call is TRBV30, the J call TRBJ1-1; D unclear. The V gene's germline CDR1 is GTSNPN and CDR2 SVGIG (reference sequence). The CDR3 is 14 residues long. Trimming pared 0 bases from V and 3 bases from J, leaving 11 bases between. The CDR3 region has the DNA TGTGCCTGGAGTGTCGGCGGCTACTACACTGAAGCTTTCTTT. It yields the protein CAWSVGGYYTEAFF.

The V and J genes are TRBV7-6 and TRBJ2-3, with D tentatively TRBD1 (5 bases). CDR1 is SGHVS, CDR2 FNYEAQ, per germline. CDR3 size: 13 residues. Trimming pared 1 base from V and 5 bases from J, leaving 7 bases between. CDR3 bases: TGTGCCAGCAGCTTAGGAAGGGGAGATACGCAGTATTTT. Protein sequence: CASSLGRGDTQYF.

V and J are TRBV28 and TRBJ2-5; 10 bases are a match to TRBD2. After removal of 6 bases from V and 0 bases from J, the junction contained 7 bases not matched to a gene. Germline CDR1 and CDR2: MDHEN and SYDVKM. The CDR3 is 16 amino acids. For the CDR3, the DNA is TGTGCCAGCAGCCAAATAGCGGGAGGCTACCAAGAGACCCAGTACTTC. This codes for CASSQIAGGYQETQYF.

This clone appeared once. The chain joins TRBV10-1 to TRBJ1-3, with D unclear. The CDR3 has 15 amino acids. The V end was cut by 8 bases, the J end by 3 bases, with 17 bases between. The V gene's germline CDR1 is WNHNN and CDR2 SYGVQD (reference sequence). The CDR3, as DNA: TGCGCCAGCTACGGCAAGGTAGAACTTGGAAACACCATATATTTT. This translates into CASYGKVELGNTIYF.

The rearrangement joins TRBV5-1 to TRBJ2-5; D possibly uses TRBD1 or TRBD2 (5 bases each). Trimming stripped 0 bases from V and 5 bases from J, with 11 bases between. Germline assignment: CDR1 SGHRS and CDR2 YFSETQ. The CDR3 covers 14 residues. CDR3 residues: CASSLAEGRETQYF. CDR3 coding DNA: TGCGCCAGCAGCTTGGCTGAGGGGCGGGAGACCCAGTACTTC.

This clone was recorded once. The same CDR3 arises from other DNA sequences in this sample as well. V and J are TRBV10-3 and TRBJ2-3; the D is unclear. V lost 4 bases and J 6 bases, leaving 5 bases between the germline ends. The CDR3 runs to 11 residues. Germline V gene lookup returns CDR1 ENHRY and CDR2 SYGVKD. The CDR3: CAISVVDTQYF. In DNA form, the CDR3 reads TGTGCCATCAGTGTAGTCGATACGCAGTATTTT.

The chain carries TRBV5-1 and TRBJ2-7; 10 positions agree with TRBD2. V lost 7 bases to trimming and J lost 5 bases; unmatched junction nucleotides: 12. The length of the CDR3 is 15 residues. Germline V lookup: CDR1 SGHRS, CDR2 YFSETQ. The CDR3 nucleotides read TGCGCCAGCGGAAAAGCGGGAGGGCCTATCCACGAGCAGTACTTC. It yields the protein CASGKAGGPIHEQYF.

This sequence joins TRBV5-1 and TRBJ1-3, with D hard to call. Per germline, CDR1 SGHRS and CDR2 YFSETQ. V gave up 1 base and J gave up 2 bases, with 7 bases separating them. This CDR3 comprises 14 residues. Here the CDR3 reads CASSLSITGNTIYF. The DNA of the CDR3 is TGCGCCAGCAGCTTGAGTATTACTGGAAACACCATATATTTT.

CDR3 residues: CASSYKGASSGNTIYF. In nucleotides, the CDR3 is TGTGCCAGCAGCTATAAGGGGGCTAGTTCTGGAAACACCATATATTTT. This chain uses TRBV7-2 with TRBJ1-3; TRBD1 agrees at 7 bases. V gave up 4 bases and J gave up 1 base; unmatched junction bases: 7. Germline assignment: CDR1 SGHTA and CDR2 FQGNSA. This CDR3 is 16 amino acids long.

The rearrangement uses TRBV15 and TRBJ1-5; D is perhaps TRBD1 (6 bases). Trimming removed 3 bases from V and 2 bases from J, with 17 bases in between. The CDR3 contains 17 residues. Germline V gene sequence: CDR1 LNHNV, CDR2 YYDKDF (reference sequence). CDR3 nucleotides: TGTGCCACCAGCAGCCGCCCGCGGGGGGGCGGCAATCAGCCCCAGCATTTT. Protein: CATSSRPRGGGNQPQHF.